This T cell receptor (beta chain) was retrieved from a study of blood T cells in healthy people across ages. Whole-study findings and limits: CMV status of donors was unknown, possibly confounding expanded clonotype changes.

Per sample, no less than 6 micrograms of total RNA were extracted. A second about 7 to 11 cycle PCR used barcoded and J-beta primers. TCRdb passed the 5' RACE reads through MiXCR, listing each CDR3 protein once. Here the sample spans some 1.7 million distinct CDR3 sequences, 28% being singletons. The CDR3 is made up of 16 amino acids. V lost 4 bases, J lost 3 bases, and 19 bases lay in between. Germline CDR1 and CDR2: SGHRS and YFSETQ. A note on this clonotype: Its antigen is not identified.

Sequenced input: blood. This sequence was found in a woman aged 30 to 39 in good health. The V gene is TRBV5-1, the J gene TRBJ1-1, with D perhaps TRBD1 (5 bases). The CDR3, as DNA: TGCGCCAGCAGCCCCGGGGCAGGGCGTGTGGACACTGAAGCTTTCTTT. Amino acids: CASSPGAGRVDTEAFF.